Listed here is a single T cell receptor (beta chain). The clone's antigen remains unknown. It has no much larger one-base neighbor in the sample; base qualities were not kept. The immunoSEQ Assay, a bias-controlled multiplex PCR, was used to amplify TCRbeta CDR3 regions from genomic DNA. The study's processing was this. Within the assay, amplification of reference gene primers was used to estimate how many nucleated cells each sample contained. To quantify the absolute abundance of each unique TCRbeta CDR3 rearrangement, sequence reads were collapsed and filtered. For each sample, productive Simpson clonality was calculated by taking the square root of Simpson's diversity index across productive rearrangements. The source is immuneACCESS, and TCRdb retained only in-frame sequences with V and J called. Part of the clones is not carried over; for the studies checked, unresolved V genes explain less than half of this, and the remainder is unexplained. The V and J calls and clone size are taken from that table; D and trimming were inferred from the DNA. The sample table contains 360,000 or so clones; only one count was recorded for around nine tenths of them. The top ten hold less than 2% of the sample.

This entry belongs to a study of blood T cell repertoires in COVID-19 (dated by TCRdb to between 2020 and 2021). About the investigation overall: Samples from collaborators originated in the United States, Italy and Spain and spanned both the acute and convalescent phases of COVID-19. The prospective study material was composed of cDNA or gDNA derived from T cells, B-cell-depleted T cells, or PBMCs. Deeply sampled blood TCRbeta repertoires from subjects exposed to, actively infected with, or recovered from COVID-19 were included in the dataset. The repertoires were released in a freely available public database intended as a resource for research on the immune response to SARS-CoV-2. Samples came from the ongoing ImmuneRACE study (first 160 participants) plus 1,254 subjects from 6 global collaborators. The sample metadata nearly always contained a de-identified subject ID, COVID-19 status, age in years and sex. Where available, HLA class I and class II types were obtained from metadata supplied by the sample provider rather than from assay-based typing.

Participants in the prospective study were aged about 18 to 95 years, lived in 20 to 25 United States geographic areas, and enrolled through a virtual design. In the prospective study, cohorts were assigned on the basis of participant-reported clinical history obtained from a screening survey and a study questionnaire. Recovered participants in ImmuneRACE Cohort 3 were defined by two consecutive negative NP/OP PCR tests, clearance by a healthcare professional, or resolution of symptoms. Each participant in the prospective study had whole blood, serum and a nasopharyngeal or oropharyngeal swab collected by mobile phlebotomists. Participants in the prospective study had the option to provide additional blood draws and questionnaires over a roughly 2-month period. Prospective study blood samples were shipped either frozen or at room temperature before DNA extraction. Summary of the overall study and its limitations: Clinical and demographic metadata were provided uncurated, with the amount varying by source and participant.

Measured from the cysteine to the phenylalanine, the CDR3 is 12 residues long. The CDR3 DNA has 36 bases and is translated from base 1. Trimming costs V 5 bases and J 6 bases, and their ends lie 7 bases apart. As encoded in the germline V gene, CDR1 is MDHEN while CDR2 is SYDVKM. The sequencing input was PBMCs or T cells enriched from blood (not recorded which). The V and J genes are TRBV28 and TRBJ1-4; no D gene call is confident. The clonotype originates from a woman in her 30s who had recovered from COVID-19. The CDR3 region reads CASSGLYEKLFF. The bases are TGTGCCAGCAGTGGACTTTATGAAAAACTGTTTTTT.